This TCR beta chain was profiled in a study of T cell changes during pregnancy in multiple sclerosis. Here immunoSEQ multiplex PCR was the method, and the copy in TCRdb shows in-frame clones only, minus some. The sample lists roughly 63,000 clones; less than 95% were seen once. V dropped 6 bases and J dropped 7; count of bases not matched to a gene: 10. Germline V CDR1 and CDR2: MNHNY, SVGAGI (reference sequence). CDR3 length: 15 amino acids. Sequencing was performed on peripheral blood, taken in the second trimester of pregnancy. The rearrangement links TRBV6-6 to TRBJ2-7; TRBD2 agrees at 12 bases. The sequence came from a female donor in good health, enrolled as a control in a pregnancy study. The CDR3 DNA reads TGTGCCAGCAGAGTTTCTAGCGGGAGGGCGGGGGAGCAGTACTTC. It specifies CASRVSSGRAGEQYF.